The rows below give T cell receptor beta chains drawn from one sample of a study of cytotoxic CD8 clonotypes in ibrutinib-treated CLL. TCRdb keeps only in-frame clones here, not all; method: immunoSEQ multiplex PCR. The table has around 140,000 clones, around three quarters seen once. Sequenced here: PBMCs, sampled after 12 months of ibrutinib treatment. The source is a human donor with chronic lymphocytic leukemia. The conserved cysteine and the conserved F or W are not part of the CDR3 here.

TRBV6-4	TRBJ1-1	ASSKHGFQEAF
TRBV7-8	TRBJ2-5	ASSWRLAGAGETQY
TRBV28	TRBJ1-2	ASSLTLPGGQFDGYT
TRBV27	TRBJ2-7	ASRFGTGTGEQY
TRBV6-1	TRBJ1-2	ASSEAGSRGYT
TRBV19	TRBJ2-2	ASRSTYRNPTGELF
TRBV6-1	TRBJ1-2	ASSERTLLYGYT
TRBV15	TRBJ2-3	ATSSRTTQY
TRBV5-1	TRBJ2-5	ASSLAAVQETQY
TRBV30	TRBJ2-7	AWSVGTDYEQY
TRBV19	TRBJ1-6	ASSIGRANSPLH
TRBV27	TRBJ2-2	ASSLGSTGELF
TRBV4-1	TRBJ1-5	ASSQEASFWEGTDQPQH
TRBV7-2	TRBJ1-1	ASSSPPERAEAF
TRBV27	TRBJ2-1	ASRIGGSTSYNEQF
TRBV28	TRBJ1-2	ASSELGTGFGYT
TRBV7-9	TRBJ1-3	ASSLATVVDTIY
TRBV7-9	TRBJ2-4	ASSLELAKNIQY
TRBV2	TRBJ1-4	ASRQGINEKLF
TRBV4-2	TRBJ2-7	ASSQVVGQVSYEQY
TRBV28	TRBJ2-7	ASSLDRGEQY
TRBV29-1	TRBJ1-1	SARPPDTEAF
TRBV5-1	TRBJ2-7	ASGSLVSSIEQY
TRBV29-1	TRBJ2-5	SVEMSRENHGNQY
TRBV6-5	TRBJ2-1	ASSWIGGEQF
TRBV20-1	TRBJ2-1	SALSWDEQF
TRBV5-6	TRBJ2-5	ASSLTYRVEETQY
TRBV10-3	TRBJ1-1	AISGRTGGMNTEAF
TRBV4-2	TRBJ1-2	ASSRGQGINYGYT
TRBV6-6	TRBJ2-7	ASSYSGFEQY
TRBV2	TRBJ2-7	ASSDATVLSYEQY
TRBV5-1	TRBJ2-7	ASTPTPDWSSYEQY
TRBV27	TRBJ1-3	ASSTSTLAGNTIY
TRBV7-6	TRBJ2-1	ASSLWAGAYNEQF
TRBV13	TRBJ2-1	ASSSGLLHNEQF
TRBV6-5	TRBJ2-3	ASRGPTDTQY
TRBV9	TRBJ2-7	ASSASGAGPEQY
TRBV11-2	TRBJ1-3	ASSPQGPEFGNTIY
TRBV9	TRBJ2-7	ASSVDGGVGYEQY
TRBV10-3	TRBJ2-2	AIRRGHFDTGELF
TRBV6-5	TRBJ2-1	ASTPPTSSYNEQF
TRBV27	TRBJ2-1	ASSSPGGRYYNEQF